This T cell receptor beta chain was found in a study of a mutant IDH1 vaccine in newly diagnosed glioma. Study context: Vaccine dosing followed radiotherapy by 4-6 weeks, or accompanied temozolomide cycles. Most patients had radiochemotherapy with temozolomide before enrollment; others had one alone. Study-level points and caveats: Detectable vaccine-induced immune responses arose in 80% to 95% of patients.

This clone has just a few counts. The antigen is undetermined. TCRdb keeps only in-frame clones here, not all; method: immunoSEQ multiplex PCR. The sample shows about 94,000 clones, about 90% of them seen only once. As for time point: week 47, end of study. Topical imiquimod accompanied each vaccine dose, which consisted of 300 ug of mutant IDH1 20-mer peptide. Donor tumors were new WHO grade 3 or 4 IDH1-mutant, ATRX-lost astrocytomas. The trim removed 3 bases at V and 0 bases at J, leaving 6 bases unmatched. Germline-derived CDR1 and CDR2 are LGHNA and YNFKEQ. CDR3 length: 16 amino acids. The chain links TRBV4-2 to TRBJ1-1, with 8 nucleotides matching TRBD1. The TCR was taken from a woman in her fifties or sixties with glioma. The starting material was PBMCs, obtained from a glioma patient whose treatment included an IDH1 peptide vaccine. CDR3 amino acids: CASSQTTGAMNTEAFF. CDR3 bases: TGTGCCAGCAGCCAGACGACAGGGGCTATGAACACTGAAGCTTTCTTT.